This entry concerns a single T cell receptor beta chain. Authors' methods: Estimates of nucleated cell counts were drawn from the amplification of reference gene primers. Sequenced by immunoSEQ multiplex PCR; TCRdb stores in-frame clones only, minus some. V, J and clone size are taken as reported in that table, and D and trimming were inferred from the DNA itself. The sample has a few hundred thousand clones, approximately 82% seen once; the top ten hold about 15%. The CDR3 has 15 amino acids. V lost 9 bases and J 0 bases, leaving 12 bases between the germline ends. CDR1 is SGHTA and CDR2 is FQGTGA in the germline V gene. These data originate in a study of blood T cell repertoires in COVID-19.

The sequence came from a middle-aged man who had recovered from COVID-19. V is TRBV7-3 and J is TRBJ2-6, with D tentatively TRBD2 (6 bases). Sequenced sample: PBMCs or T cells enriched from blood (not recorded which). The CDR3: CASHTGGSGANVLTF. The CDR3, as DNA: TGTGCCAGTCATACCGGGGGCTCTGGGGCCAACGTCCTGACTTTC.